The 3 T cell receptor beta chains in this list originate from one sample, sequenced in a study of OX40 agonist ivuxolimab in advanced cancers. Libraries came from the immunoSEQ multiplex PCR assay. Not all clones reach the TCRdb copy of this immuneACCESS table, which keeps in-frame sequences only. Checked studies attribute under half of the gap to unresolved V genes and leave the rest unexplained. The sample table contains 50,000 to 75,000 clones; only one count was recorded for around 87% of them. 0.3% to 0.45% of the sample rests with the top ten. This specimen was CD4+ or CD8+ T cells sorted from blood, taken in a trial of the OX40 agonist ivuxolimab. These receptors came from an adult with an advanced solid tumor such as melanoma, head and neck, liver or kidney cancer.

The gene calls are TRBV27 and TRBJ2-7; D ambiguous. Trimming pared 5 bases from V and 2 bases from J, leaving 13 bases between. The CDR3 has 14 amino acids. CDR1 and CDR2 from the germline V gene are MNHEY and SMNVEV (reference sequence). CDR3 coding DNA: TGTGCCAGCAGTCGGTACTTCACGACCTACGAGCAGTACTTC. Translating gives CASSRYFTTYEQYF.

Only one count was recorded for this clone. J is TRBJ2-1 and V is TRBV18; the D is unclear. Trimming shortened V by 3 bases and J by 7 bases, and 7 bases separated the two germline ends. The germline CDR1 and CDR2 sequences are KGHSH and LQKENI. This CDR3 has 12 amino acids. Here the CDR3 reads CASSPDRNEQFF. CDR3 nucleotides: TGTGCCAGCTCACCGGACCGAAATGAGCAGTTCTTC.

The V and J genes are TRBV5-6 and TRBJ1-1, with D possibly being TRBD1 (5 bases). CDR1 and CDR2 (germline): SGHDT, YYEEEE. The CDR3 sequence is 15 residues long. V dropped 0 bases and J dropped 5 bases, with 14 bases sitting between them. For the CDR3, the DNA is TGTGCCAGCAGCTTGGTGTGGGGCACCGGGACTGAAGCTTTCTTT. Amino acid sequence: CASSLVWGTGTEAFF.